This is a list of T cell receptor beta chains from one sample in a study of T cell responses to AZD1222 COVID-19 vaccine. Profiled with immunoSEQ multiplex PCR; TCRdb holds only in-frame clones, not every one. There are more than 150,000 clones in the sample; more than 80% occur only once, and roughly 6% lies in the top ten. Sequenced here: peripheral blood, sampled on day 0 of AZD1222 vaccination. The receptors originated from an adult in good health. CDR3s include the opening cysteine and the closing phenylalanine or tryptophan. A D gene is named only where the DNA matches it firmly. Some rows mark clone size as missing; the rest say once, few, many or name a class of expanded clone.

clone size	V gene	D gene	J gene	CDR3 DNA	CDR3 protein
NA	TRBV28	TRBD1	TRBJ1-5	TGTGCCAGCAGTTCCTTTACAGGGGGCAATCAGCCCCAGCATTTT	CASSSFTGGNQPQHF
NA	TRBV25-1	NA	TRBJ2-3	TGTGCCAGCAGTGAATTTGGGCGGGGAAGTGCAGATACGCAGTATTTT	CASSEFGRGSADTQYF
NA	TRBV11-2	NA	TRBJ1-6	TGTGCCAGCAGCTCGCCGGGGGCTTCACCCCTCCACTTT	CASSSPGASPLHF
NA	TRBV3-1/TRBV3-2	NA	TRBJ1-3	TGTGCCAGCAGCCCTTTTGGAAACACCATATATTTT	CASSPFGNTIYF
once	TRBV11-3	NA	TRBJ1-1	TGTGCCAGCAGCCGACAGGAGAACACTGAAGCTTTCTTT	CASSRQENTEAFF
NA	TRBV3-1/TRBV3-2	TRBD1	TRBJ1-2	TGTGCCAGCAGCCTCCAGGGACAGGGGGACTATGGCTACACCTTC	CASSLQGQGDYGYTF
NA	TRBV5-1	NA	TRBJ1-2	TGCGCCAGCAGCTTGGCCGCCAGCCAACCTTATGGCTACACCTTC	CASSLAASQPYGYTF
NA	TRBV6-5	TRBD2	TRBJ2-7	TGTGCCAGCAGTTACGGACTAGCGAGGAGGAAAGAGCAGTACTTC	CASSYGLARRKEQYF
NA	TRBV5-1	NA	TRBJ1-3	TGCGCCAGCAGCTCTGGCGTGGGAGCTTCGGGAAACACCATATATTTT	CASSSGVGASGNTIYF
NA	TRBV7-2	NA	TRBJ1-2	TGTGCCAGCAGCTTAGGTGGGGAGAACTATGGCTACACCTTC	CASSLGGENYGYTF
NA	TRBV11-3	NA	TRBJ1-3	TGTGCCAGCAGTCAACGTGGGGTCTCTGGAAACACCATATATTTT	CASSQRGVSGNTIYF
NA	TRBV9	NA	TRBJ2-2	TGTGCCAGTGCCGGGGCGGGACCGAACACCGGGGAGCTGTTTTTT	CASAGAGPNTGELFF
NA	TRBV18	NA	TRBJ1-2	TGTGCCAGCTCACCATTACACTCCTATGGCTACACCTTC	CASSPLHSYGYTF